The present TCR beta chain was sequenced within a study of shared clonotypes between healthy human individuals. CDR3 length equals 12 residues. V shed 8 bases and J shed 4 bases, with 9 bases lying between them. As defined, naive CD8 cells were CD45RO-negative and positively selected for CCR7, with terminally differentiated effector memory CD45RA+ cells excluded. The table came from immunoSEQ multiplex PCR; TCRdb's copy has only in-frame clones and leaves some out. The sample lists 660,000 or so clones, about 95% occurring once. The chain employs TRBV6-7 and TRBJ1-5; D is ambiguous. TRBV6-7 is annotated as an ORF whose role is uncertain. Input material: naive CD8+ T cells sorted from blood. The sequence derives from a woman aged 25 to 39 in good health. This CDR3 is CASHTLNQPQHF. DNA for the CDR3: TGTGCCAGCCACACGTTGAATCAGCCCCAGCATTTT.